This TCR beta chain was profiled in a study of coeliac disease. This clone has only a few counts. Its antigen is undetermined. Regarding the study as a whole: Most TRB amino acid sequences occurred in only one sample. Control samples showed higher TRB and TRG clonality than intraepithelial and lamina propria samples in active celiac disease.

Libraries were prepared by immunoSEQ multiplex PCR; TCRdb keeps only in-frame clonotypes and omits some of them. This table holds about 3,700 clones, over 60% found once. V lost 0 bases, J lost 3 bases, and 9 bases lay in between. The CDR3 is 14 amino acids. CDR1 is MNHEY and CDR2 is SVGAGI in the germline V gene. This TCR derives from a woman in her fifties or sixties with active celiac disease. The source material was intraepithelial lymphocytes from the gut. The V gene is TRBV6-5, the J gene TRBJ2-7, with D possibly TRBD1 on 6 matching bases. The CDR3: CASSYSRGGYEQYF. For the CDR3, the DNA is TGTGCCAGCAGTTACTCGAGAGGGGGCTACGAGCAGTACTTC.